The rows below give T cell receptor beta chains drawn from one sample of a study of blood T cell repertoires in COVID-19. Produced via immunoSEQ multiplex PCR; TCRdb's table is partial and in-frame only. The sample lists hundreds of thousands of clones; about 82% were seen once. The specimen sequenced was peripheral blood. All receptors derive from a human donor in a cohort sampled during active COVID-19. The CDR3 runs from the conserved cysteine through the conserved F or W. The D gene is left open where the match is weak. Where a row states a size, it is once, few, many or the class of an expanded clone; other rows omit it.

cdr3_aa,cdr3_nt,d_call,v_call,j_call,clone_size
CASSLGGVRAKNIQYF,TGTGCCAGCAGCTTGGGGGGGGTCCGAGCCAAAAACATTCAGTACTTC,NA,TRBV5-8,TRBJ2-4,NA
CSVEGQGGTEAFF,TGCAGCGTTGAAGGACAGGGAGGCACTGAAGCTTTCTTT,TRBD1,TRBV29-1,TRBJ1-1,NA
CASSTRTGGHYEQYF,TGTGCCAGTAGTACCCGGACAGGGGGTCACTACGAGCAGTACTTC,TRBD1,TRBV19,TRBJ2-7,NA
CASSSTGLRPDGYTF,TGTGCCAGCAGCTCAACGGGACTCCGACCCGATGGCTACACCTTC,NA,TRBV7-8,TRBJ1-2,NA
CASFTGSGELFF,TGTGCCAGCTTCACAGGTAGCGGGGAGCTGTTTTTT,NA,TRBV5-4,TRBJ2-2,NA
CASSPTSSYNEQFF,TGTGCCAGCTCACCGACTAGCTCCTACAATGAGCAGTTCTTC,NA,TRBV18,TRBJ2-1,NA
CAWSVLAGETGELFF,TGTGCCTGGAGTGTACTTGCGGGGGAGACCGGGGAGCTGTTTTTT,TRBD2,TRBV30,TRBJ2-2,NA
CASSRQGNTEAFF,TGTGCCAGCAGCAGACAGGGGAACACTGAAGCTTTCTTT,TRBD1,TRBV12-3/TRBV12-4,TRBJ1-1,NA
CASSQSGTGFYPGELFF,TGTGCCAGCAGCCAGTCCGGGACAGGGTTTTATCCTGGGGAGCTGTTTTTT,TRBD1,TRBV3-1/TRBV3-2,TRBJ2-2,NA
CSATGEGEAFF,TGCAGTGCTACCGGGGAAGGGGAAGCTTTCTTT,NA,TRBV20-1,TRBJ1-1,NA
CASSFSGGGLVSGYTF,TGTGCCAGCAGCTTTTCGGGGGGAGGTCTGGTTTCTGGCTACACCTTC,NA,TRBV7-9,TRBJ1-2,few
CASRLDRRDQPQHF,TGTGCCAGCAGGTTGGACAGAAGGGATCAGCCCCAGCATTTT,NA,TRBV6-6,TRBJ1-5,NA
CATSASNQPQHF,TGTGCCACCTCAGCGAGCAATCAGCCCCAGCATTTT,NA,TRBV24-1,TRBJ1-5,once
CASRVDRANTEAFF,TGTGCCAGCAGGGTGGACAGGGCGAACACTGAAGCTTTCTTT,TRBD1,TRBV5-6,TRBJ1-1,NA
CAWSVSLFVEVIAEAFF,TGTGCCTGGAGTGTAAGTTTGTTCGTGGAGGTGATCGCTGAAGCTTTCTTT,NA,TRBV30,TRBJ1-1,NA
CASSHQQGRDTEAFF,TGCGCCAGCAGCCACCAACAGGGGCGGGACACTGAAGCTTTCTTT,TRBD1,TRBV4-1,TRBJ1-1,NA
CASSIDTRKYTF,TGTGCCAGTAGTATAGATACGAGGAAATACACCTTC,NA,TRBV19,TRBJ1-2,NA
CASSQEQGSTEAFF,TGCGCCAGCAGCCAAGAGCAGGGGAGTACTGAAGCTTTCTTT,NA,TRBV4-1,TRBJ1-1,NA
CATRGQGNTGELFF,TGTGCCACCAGAGGACAGGGGAACACCGGGGAGCTGTTTTTT,TRBD1,TRBV24-1,TRBJ2-2,NA
CASSLNTGELFF,TGTGCCAGCAGTCTGAACACCGGGGAGCTGTTTTTT,NA,TRBV7-3,TRBJ2-2,once
CASSTTITSGRNEQFF,TGTGCCAGCAGCACCACCATTACTAGCGGGCGTAATGAGCAGTTCTTC,TRBD2,TRBV7-3,TRBJ2-1,NA
CASSLATGGGNQPQHF,TGTGCCAGCAGCTTAGCGACAGGGGGAGGCAATCAGCCCCAGCATTTT,TRBD1,TRBV7-9,TRBJ1-5,NA
CASSQFIGYEQYF,TGCGCCAGCAGCCAATTTATCGGCTACGAGCAGTACTTC,NA,TRBV5-1,TRBJ2-7,NA
CSGDRGYNEQFF,TGCAGCGGGGACAGGGGCTACAATGAGCAGTTCTTC,TRBD1,TRBV29-1,TRBJ2-1,NA
CASRVGLENTEAFF,TGTGCCAGCAGGGTGGGGTTGGAAAACACTGAAGCTTTCTTT,NA,TRBV19,TRBJ1-1,NA
CASSQDGGGWTEAFF,TGTGCCAGCAGCCAAGATGGCGGGGGATGGACTGAAGCTTTCTTT,NA,TRBV4-2,TRBJ1-1,NA
CASNEIGGAFYEQFF,TGTGCCAGCAACGAAATTGGGGGCGCATTTTATGAGCAGTTCTTC,NA,TRBV7-2,TRBJ2-1,NA
CASSQGGQGAGYGYTF,TGTGCCAGCAGCCAAGGAGGGCAGGGGGCAGGGTATGGCTACACCTTC,TRBD1,TRBV3-1/TRBV3-2,TRBJ1-2,NA
CASSRVGTSRVHEQYF,TGTGCCAGCAGCCGAGTCGGGACTAGCAGAGTCCACGAGCAGTACTTC,TRBD2,TRBV4-2,TRBJ2-7,few
CAWSGQQGLPADTQYF,TGTGCCTGGAGTGGGCAACAGGGCCTACCTGCAGATACGCAGTATTTT,NA,TRBV30,TRBJ2-3,NA
CASSLQGLDTEAFF,TGCGCCAGCAGCTTGCAGGGGTTGGACACTGAAGCTTTCTTT,NA,TRBV5-1,TRBJ1-1,NA
CASREGYTEAFF,TGTGCCAGTAGGGAGGGTTACACTGAAGCTTTCTTT,NA,TRBV19,TRBJ1-1,NA
CASSGGAVEQFF,TGTGCCAGTAGCGGGGGGGCCGTTGAGCAGTTCTTC,TRBD2,TRBV2,TRBJ2-1,NA
CASSPPPGVLSIEQYF,TGTGCCAGCTCACCGCCCCCAGGGGTATTGTCAATCGAGCAGTACTTC,NA,TRBV18,TRBJ2-7,NA
CASSNDGTPSSYNEQFF,TGTGCCAGCAGCAACGACGGGACTCCCAGCTCCTACAATGAGCAGTTCTTC,NA,TRBV7-8,TRBJ2-1,NA
CASSGQGDTEAFF,TGTGCCAGCTCCGGACAGGGGGACACTGAAGCTTTCTTT,TRBD1,TRBV18,TRBJ1-1,NA
CASGLGGGGDFTNEQFF,TGTGCTAGTGGCTTGGGTGGCGGGGGGGACTTCACAAATGAGCAGTTCTTC,TRBD2,TRBV12-5,TRBJ2-1,NA
CASSPYLWTRNEQFF,TGTGCCAGCAGCCCTTACCTTTGGACTAGAAATGAGCAGTTCTTC,TRBD2,TRBV3-1/TRBV3-2,TRBJ2-1,NA
CASSKGTAQCCYGYTF,TGTGCCAGCAGCAAAGGGACAGCCCAGTGTTGCTATGGCTACACCTTC,NA,TRBV21-1,TRBJ1-2,once
CASSRAGGQNEQFF,TGTGCCAGCAGCCGGGCGGGGGGGCAAAATGAGCAGTTCTTC,TRBD2,TRBV13,TRBJ2-1,NA
CASSLGLAGSLAQYNEQFF,TGTGCCAGCAGCCTGGGACTAGCGGGGTCTCTGGCTCAATACAATGAGCAGTTCTTC,TRBD2,TRBV3-1/TRBV3-2,TRBJ2-1,once
CASSIAGTNYGYTF,TGTGCCAGCAGCATTGCGGGGACTAACTATGGCTACACCTTC,NA,TRBV7-8,TRBJ1-2,NA
CATSPGTGYSNQPQHF,TGTGCCACCAGCCCAGGGACAGGGTATAGCAATCAGCCCCAGCATTTT,TRBD1,TRBV24-1,TRBJ1-5,many
CASSYIPGGGWNSPLHF,TGTGCCAGCAGTTACATACCAGGGGGAGGATGGAATTCACCCCTCCACTTT,TRBD1,TRBV6-2/TRBV6-3,TRBJ1-6,NA
CASSQASSGGANEQFF,TGTGCCAGCAGCCAAGCTAGTAGCGGGGGGGCCAATGAGCAGTTCTTC,TRBD2,TRBV3-1/TRBV3-2,TRBJ2-1,few
CASSTVAGDTDTQYF,TGTGCCAGTAGTACTGTAGCGGGGGACACAGATACGCAGTATTTT,TRBD2,TRBV19,TRBJ2-3,NA
CASRPGQGLSGANVLTF,TGCGCCAGCAGGCCGGGACAGGGCCTTTCTGGGGCCAACGTCCTGACTTTC,TRBD1,TRBV5-1,TRBJ2-6,NA
CASKAAQETQYF,TGTGCCAGCAAGGCGGCACAAGAGACCCAGTACTTC,NA,TRBV2,TRBJ2-5,NA
CASSEGQGAEAFF,TGTGCCAGCAGTGAGGGACAGGGAGCTGAAGCTTTCTTT,TRBD1,TRBV6-6,TRBJ1-1,NA
CASSPQSTNYGYTF,TGTGCCAGCTCACCACAGTCAACAAACTATGGCTACACCTTC,NA,TRBV18,TRBJ1-2,few
CASSHPGTSRSYEQYF,TGCGCCAGCAGCCACCCCGGGACTAGCCGATCCTACGAGCAGTACTTC,TRBD2,TRBV4-1,TRBJ2-7,NA
CASSPSTGQPQHF,TGTGCCAGCAGCCCCTCGACTGGTCAGCCCCAGCATTTT,NA,TRBV9,TRBJ1-5,once
CASSYLSGVDGYTF,TGTGCCAGCAGTTACTTATCGGGAGTCGATGGCTACACCTTC,NA,TRBV6-5,TRBJ1-2,NA
CASSTTGTSLYSNQPQHF,TGTGCCAGTAGTACGACAGGGACATCCCTTTATAGCAATCAGCCCCAGCATTTT,TRBD1,TRBV19,TRBJ1-5,NA